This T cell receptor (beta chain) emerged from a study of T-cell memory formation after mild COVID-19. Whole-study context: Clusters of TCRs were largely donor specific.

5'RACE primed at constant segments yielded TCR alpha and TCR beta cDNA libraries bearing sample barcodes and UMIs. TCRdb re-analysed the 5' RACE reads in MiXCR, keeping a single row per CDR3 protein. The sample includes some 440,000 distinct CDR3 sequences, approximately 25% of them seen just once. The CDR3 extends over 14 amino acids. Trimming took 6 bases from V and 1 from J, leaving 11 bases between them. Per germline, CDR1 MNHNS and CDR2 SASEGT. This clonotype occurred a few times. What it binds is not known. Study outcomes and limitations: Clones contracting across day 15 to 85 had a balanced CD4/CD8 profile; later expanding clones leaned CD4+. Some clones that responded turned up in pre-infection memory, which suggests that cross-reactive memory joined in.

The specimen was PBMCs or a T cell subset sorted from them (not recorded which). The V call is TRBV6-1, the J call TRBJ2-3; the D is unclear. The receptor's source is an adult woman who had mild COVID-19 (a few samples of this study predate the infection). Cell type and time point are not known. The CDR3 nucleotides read TGTGCCAGCAGCCTCCAGGACGGCACAGATACGCAGTATTTT. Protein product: CASSLQDGTDTQYF.